This entry features one T cell receptor (beta chain) sequence. This entry is derived from a study of control samples from healthy donors and cancer patients. Clones were sequenced by immunoSEQ multiplex PCR, and TCRdb holds only the in-frame ones, with some missing. The sample holds 150,000 to 200,000 clones, 91% seen once. V was clipped by 4 bases and J by 1 base, with 12 bases between them. The CDR3 is 14 residues long. Per the germline V gene, CDR1 is SGDLS and CDR2 is YYNGEE. Sequencing was performed on blood. The TCR originated in a young woman in good health. The J gene is TRBJ2-7, the V gene TRBV9, with D perhaps TRBD2 (6 bases). As DNA, the CDR3 is TGTGCCAGCAGCCCCGGGACTTCATCCTACGAGCAGTACTTC. Amino acid sequence: CASSPGTSSYEQYF.